This is a list of T cell receptor beta chains from one sample in a study of beta chain features in type 1 diabetes. The table came from immunoSEQ multiplex PCR; TCRdb's copy has only in-frame clones and leaves some out. The sample has about 160,000 clones; almost 65% are singletons. The sequenced sample was naive CD4+ T cells from blood. All receptors derive from a man aged 30 to 39 with type 1 diabetes. Both conserved end residues are part of each CDR3. A D gene is named only where the DNA matches it firmly. Size tells how often a clone was seen (once, few, many) or the class of an expanded clone, and some rows leave it out.

J: TRBJ2-5; D: TRBD1; V: TRBV30; size: -; length: 13; DNA: TGTGCCTGGAATTACGGGACAGAAGCCCCCCAGTACTTC; CDR3: CAWNYGTEAPQYF
J: TRBJ1-2; D: -; V: TRBV29-1; size: once; length: 12; DNA: TGCAGCGTTGGAGTGGGGATCTATGGCTACACCTTC; CDR3: CSVGVGIYGYTF
J: TRBJ2-2; D: -; V: TRBV10-3; size: -; length: 17; DNA: TGTGCCATCAGTGAGTCGAGCGCAAAGCCGAACACCGGGGAGCTGTTTTTT; CDR3: CAISESSAKPNTGELFF
J: TRBJ2-7; D: TRBD1; V: TRBV30; size: -; length: 13; DNA: TGTGCCTGGAGTCAGGACAGGGCCTACGAGCAGTACTTC; CDR3: CAWSQDRAYEQYF
J: TRBJ2-7; D: -; V: TRBV9; size: few; length: 14; DNA: TGTGCCAGCAGCGTTGCGCAGGGCTCTCTCGAGCAGTACTTC; CDR3: CASSVAQGSLEQYF
J: TRBJ2-3; D: -; V: TRBV28; size: -; length: 13; DNA: TGTGCCAGCAGTTTGTTGTCCGGAGATACGCAGTATTTT; CDR3: CASSLLSGDTQYF
J: TRBJ2-5; D: -; V: TRBV7-2; size: -; length: 14; DNA: TGTGCCAGCAGCTTAGACCGGGGACAAGAGACCCAGTACTTC; CDR3: CASSLDRGQETQYF
J: TRBJ1-6; D: -; V: TRBV15; size: -; length: 17; DNA: TGTGCCACCAGCAGAAAAAAGGCTGGACAGTCTAATTCACCCCTCCACTTT; CDR3: CATSRKKAGQSNSPLHF
J: TRBJ2-1; D: TRBD1; V: TRBV10-3; size: -; length: 15; DNA: TGTGCCATCACGCCGAGACAGGGAATATACAATGAGCAGTTCTTC; CDR3: CAITPRQGIYNEQFF
J: TRBJ2-7; D: TRBD1; V: TRBV5-1; size: -; length: 14; DNA: TGCGCCAGCAGTCGGGACAGTGACTCCTACGAGCAGTACTTC; CDR3: CASSRDSDSYEQYF
J: TRBJ2-7; D: TRBD1; V: TRBV7-9; size: -; length: 13; DNA: TGTGCCAGCAGCCCCCCGGACAGGGGCGAGCAGTACTTC; CDR3: CASSPPDRGEQYF